What follows describes a single T cell receptor beta chain. The data stem from a study of blood T cell repertoires in COVID-19. Turning to the study itself: There were acute and convalescent COVID-19 samples, and they came from the United States, Italy and Spain.

CDR3 size: 14 residues. CDR1 and CDR2 from the germline V gene are MDHEN and SYDVKM. The V end lost 6 bases, the J end lost 4 bases, and 15 bases lay between the germline ends. Profiling relied on immunoSEQ multiplex PCR, and the TCRdb table lists in-frame clones only, not all of them. The table has over 100,000 clones, approximately 80% seen once. The chain recombines TRBV28 with TRBJ1-2; no clear D gene. The sequence came from a woman of 80 years or more with acute or convalescent COVID-19. The sample was peripheral blood. The DNA of the CDR3 is TGTGCCAGCAGCTCCCAAGGAGTGGTCTATGGCTACACCTTC. This sequence encodes CASSSQGVVYGYTF.